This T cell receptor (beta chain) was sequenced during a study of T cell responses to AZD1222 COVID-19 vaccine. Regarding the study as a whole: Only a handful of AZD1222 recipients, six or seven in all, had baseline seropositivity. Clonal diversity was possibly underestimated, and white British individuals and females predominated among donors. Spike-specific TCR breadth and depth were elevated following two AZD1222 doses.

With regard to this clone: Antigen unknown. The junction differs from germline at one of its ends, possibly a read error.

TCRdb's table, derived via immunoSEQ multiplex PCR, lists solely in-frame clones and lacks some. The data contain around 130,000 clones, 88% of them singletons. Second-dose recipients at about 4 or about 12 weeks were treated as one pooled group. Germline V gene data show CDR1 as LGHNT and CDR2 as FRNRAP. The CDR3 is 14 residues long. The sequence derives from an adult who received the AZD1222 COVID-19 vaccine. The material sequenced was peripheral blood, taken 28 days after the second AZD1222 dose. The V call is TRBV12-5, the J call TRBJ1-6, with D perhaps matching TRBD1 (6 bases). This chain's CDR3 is CASGLGQPNSPLHF. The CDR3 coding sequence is TGTGCTAGTGGGTTGGGACAACCGAATTCACCCCTCCACTTT. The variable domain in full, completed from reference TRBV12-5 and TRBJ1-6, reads DARVTQTPRHKVTEMGQEVTMRCQPILGHNTVFWYRQTMMQGLELLAYFRNRAPLDDSGMPKDRFSAEMPDATLATLKIQPSEPRDSAVYFCASGLGQPNSPLHFGNGTRLTVT.